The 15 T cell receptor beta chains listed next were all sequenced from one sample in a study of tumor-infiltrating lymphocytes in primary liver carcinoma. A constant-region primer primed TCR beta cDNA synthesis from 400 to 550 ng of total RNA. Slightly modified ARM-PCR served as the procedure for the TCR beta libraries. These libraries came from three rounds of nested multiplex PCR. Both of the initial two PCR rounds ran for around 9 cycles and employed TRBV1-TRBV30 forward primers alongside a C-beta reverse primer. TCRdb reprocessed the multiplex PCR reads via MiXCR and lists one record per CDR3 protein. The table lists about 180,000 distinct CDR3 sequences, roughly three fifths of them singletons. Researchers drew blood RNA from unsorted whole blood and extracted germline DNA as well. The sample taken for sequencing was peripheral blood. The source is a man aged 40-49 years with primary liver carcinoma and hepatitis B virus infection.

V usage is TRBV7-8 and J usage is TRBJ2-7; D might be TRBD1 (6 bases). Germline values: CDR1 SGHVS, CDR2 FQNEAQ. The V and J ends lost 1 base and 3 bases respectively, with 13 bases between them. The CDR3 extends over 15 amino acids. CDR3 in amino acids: CASSLGQGKGYEQYF. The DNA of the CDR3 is TGTGCCAGCAGCTTAGGGCAGGGGAAGGGCTACGAGCAGTACTTC.

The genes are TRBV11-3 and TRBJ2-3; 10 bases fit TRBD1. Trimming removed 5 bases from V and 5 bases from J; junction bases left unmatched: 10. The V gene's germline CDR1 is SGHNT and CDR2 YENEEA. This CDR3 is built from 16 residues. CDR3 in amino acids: CASSGGGQGDVDTQYF. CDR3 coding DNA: TGTGCCAGCAGCGGCGGAGGACAGGGGGATGTAGATACGCAGTATTTT.

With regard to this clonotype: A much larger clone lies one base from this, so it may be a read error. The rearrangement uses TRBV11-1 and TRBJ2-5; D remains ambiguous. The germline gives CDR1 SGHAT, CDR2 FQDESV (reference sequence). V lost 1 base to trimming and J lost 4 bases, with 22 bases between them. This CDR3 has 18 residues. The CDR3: CASSLVGSRKKYRETQYF. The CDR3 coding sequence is TGTGCCAGCAGCTTAGTCGGATCAAGGAAGAAGTACCGAGAGACCCAGTACTTC.

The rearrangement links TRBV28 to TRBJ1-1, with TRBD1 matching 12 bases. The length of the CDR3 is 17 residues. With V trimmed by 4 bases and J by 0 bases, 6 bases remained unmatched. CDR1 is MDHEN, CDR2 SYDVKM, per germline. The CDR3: CASSSPGQGALNTEAFF. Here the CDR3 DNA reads TGTGCCAGCAGTTCACCGGGACAGGGGGCGTTGAACACTGAAGCTTTCTTT.

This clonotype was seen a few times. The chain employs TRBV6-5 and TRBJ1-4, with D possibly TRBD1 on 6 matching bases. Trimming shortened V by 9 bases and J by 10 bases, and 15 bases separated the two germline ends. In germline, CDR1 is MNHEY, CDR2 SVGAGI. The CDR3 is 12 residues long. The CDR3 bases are TGTGCCAGTAGTGCTGGAGGGGGAAAACTGTTTTTT. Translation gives CASSAGGGKLFF.

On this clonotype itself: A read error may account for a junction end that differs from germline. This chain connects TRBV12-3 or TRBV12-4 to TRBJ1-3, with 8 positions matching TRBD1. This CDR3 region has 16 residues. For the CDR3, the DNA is TGTGCCAGCAGTTTACCCGCAGGGGGCTCTGGGAACACCATATATTTT. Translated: CASSLPAGGSGNTIYF.

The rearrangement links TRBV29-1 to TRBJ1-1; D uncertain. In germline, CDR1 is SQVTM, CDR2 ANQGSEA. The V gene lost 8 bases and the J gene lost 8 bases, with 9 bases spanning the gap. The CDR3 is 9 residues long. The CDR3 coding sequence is TGCAGCATTCAGCCCGAAGCTTTCTTT. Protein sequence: CSIQPEAFF.

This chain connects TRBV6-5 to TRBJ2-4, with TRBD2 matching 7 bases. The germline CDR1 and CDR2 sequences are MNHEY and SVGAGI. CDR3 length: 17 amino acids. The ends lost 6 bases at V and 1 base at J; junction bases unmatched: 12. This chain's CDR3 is CASRQTPSGLAKNIQYF. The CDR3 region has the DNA TGTGCCAGCAGGCAAACCCCTAGCGGCCTGGCCAAAAACATTCAGTACTTC.

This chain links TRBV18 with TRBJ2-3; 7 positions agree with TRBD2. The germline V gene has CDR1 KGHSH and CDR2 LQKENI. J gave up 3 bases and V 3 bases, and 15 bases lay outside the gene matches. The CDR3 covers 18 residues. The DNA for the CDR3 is TGTGCCAGCTCACCCCGGACTAGTAGAGGCGGTCGTACAGATACGCAGTATTTT. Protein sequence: CASSPRTSRGGRTDTQYF.

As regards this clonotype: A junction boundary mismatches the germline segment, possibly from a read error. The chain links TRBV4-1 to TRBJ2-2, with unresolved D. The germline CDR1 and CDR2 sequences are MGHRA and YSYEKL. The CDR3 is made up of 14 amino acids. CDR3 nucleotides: TGCGCCAGCAGCCATCCTAATCTGGGTACCGTAGCTGTTTTT. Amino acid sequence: CASSHPNLGTVAVF.

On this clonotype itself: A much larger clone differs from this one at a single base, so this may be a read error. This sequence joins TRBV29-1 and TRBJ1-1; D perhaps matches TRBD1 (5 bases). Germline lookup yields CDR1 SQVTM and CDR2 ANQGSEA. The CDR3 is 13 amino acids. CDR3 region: CNVEVGEAWEAFF. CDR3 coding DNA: TGCAACGTTGAAGTGGGGGAGGCCTGGGAAGCTTTCTTT.

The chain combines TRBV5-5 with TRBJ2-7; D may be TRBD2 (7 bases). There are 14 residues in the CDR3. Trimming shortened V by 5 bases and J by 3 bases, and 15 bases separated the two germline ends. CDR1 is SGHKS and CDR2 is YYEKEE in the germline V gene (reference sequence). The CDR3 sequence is CASSLADSFYEQYF. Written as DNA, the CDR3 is TGTGCCAGCAGTCTAGCGGACAGCTTCTACGAGCAGTACTTC.

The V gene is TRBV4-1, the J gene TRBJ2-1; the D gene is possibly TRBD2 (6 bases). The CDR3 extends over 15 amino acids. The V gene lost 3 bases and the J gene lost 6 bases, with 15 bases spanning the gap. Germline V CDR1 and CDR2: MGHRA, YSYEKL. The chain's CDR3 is CASSHPRGYFNEQFF. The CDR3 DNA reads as TGCGCCAGCAGCCACCCCCGGGGGTACTTCAATGAGCAGTTCTTC.

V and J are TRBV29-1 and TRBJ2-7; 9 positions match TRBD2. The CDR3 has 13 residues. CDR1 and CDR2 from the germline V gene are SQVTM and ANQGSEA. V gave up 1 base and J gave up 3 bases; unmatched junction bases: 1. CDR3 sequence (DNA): TGCAGCGTTGAAGGGACTAGCGACTACGAGCAGTACTTC. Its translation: CSVEGTSDYEQYF.

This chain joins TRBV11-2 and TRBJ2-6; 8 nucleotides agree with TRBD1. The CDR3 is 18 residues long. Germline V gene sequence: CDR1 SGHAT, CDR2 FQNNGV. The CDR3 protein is CDSSRRTGFVSGANVLTF. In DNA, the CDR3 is TGTGACAGTAGCCGACGGACAGGGTTTGTGTCTGGGGCCAACGTCCTGACTTTC.